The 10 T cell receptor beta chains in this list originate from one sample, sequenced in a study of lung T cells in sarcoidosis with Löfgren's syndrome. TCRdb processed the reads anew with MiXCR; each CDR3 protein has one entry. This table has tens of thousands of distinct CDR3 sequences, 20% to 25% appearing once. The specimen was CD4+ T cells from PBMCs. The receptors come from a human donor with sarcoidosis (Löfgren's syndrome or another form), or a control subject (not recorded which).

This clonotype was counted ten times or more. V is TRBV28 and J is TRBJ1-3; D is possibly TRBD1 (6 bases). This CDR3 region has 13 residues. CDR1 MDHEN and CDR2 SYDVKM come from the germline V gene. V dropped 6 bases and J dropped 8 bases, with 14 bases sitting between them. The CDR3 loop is CASRTGLSDTIYF. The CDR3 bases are TGTGCCAGCAGAACAGGGTTGTCGGACACCATATATTTT.

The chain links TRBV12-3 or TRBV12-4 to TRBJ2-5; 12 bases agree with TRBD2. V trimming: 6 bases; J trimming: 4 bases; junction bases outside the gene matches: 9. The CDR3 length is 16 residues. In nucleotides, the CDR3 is TGTGCCAGCAGCGAGACTAGCGGGAGTAGGGTAGAGACCCAGTACTTC. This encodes CASSETSGSRVETQYF.

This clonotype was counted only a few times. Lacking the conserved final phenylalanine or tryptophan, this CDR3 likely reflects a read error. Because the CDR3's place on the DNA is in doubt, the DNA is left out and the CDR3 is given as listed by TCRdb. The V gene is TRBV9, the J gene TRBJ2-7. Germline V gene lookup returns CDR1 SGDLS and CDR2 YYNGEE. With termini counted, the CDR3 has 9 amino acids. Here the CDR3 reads CASSSYLST.

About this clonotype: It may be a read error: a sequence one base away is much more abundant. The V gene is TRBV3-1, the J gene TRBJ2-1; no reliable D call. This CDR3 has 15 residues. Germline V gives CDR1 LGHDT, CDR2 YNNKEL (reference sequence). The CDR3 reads CAGSLSGELYNEQFF. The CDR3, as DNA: TGTGCCGGCAGCCTTTCAGGAGAATTGTACAATGAGCAGTTCTTC.

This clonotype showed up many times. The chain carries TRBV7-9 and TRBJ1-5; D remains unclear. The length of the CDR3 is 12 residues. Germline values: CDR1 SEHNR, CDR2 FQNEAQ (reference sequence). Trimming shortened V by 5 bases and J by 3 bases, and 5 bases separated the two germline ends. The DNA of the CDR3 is TGTGCCAGCAGCCTGGACAATCAGCCCCAGCATTTT. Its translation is CASSLDNQPQHF.

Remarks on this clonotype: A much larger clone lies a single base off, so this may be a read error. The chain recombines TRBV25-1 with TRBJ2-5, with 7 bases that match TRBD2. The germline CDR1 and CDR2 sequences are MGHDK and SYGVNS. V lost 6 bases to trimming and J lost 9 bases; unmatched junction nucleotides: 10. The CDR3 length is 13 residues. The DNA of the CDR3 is TGTGCCAGCAGCCCAGCGGGATACGAGGCCCAGTACTTC. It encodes CASSPAGYEAQYF.

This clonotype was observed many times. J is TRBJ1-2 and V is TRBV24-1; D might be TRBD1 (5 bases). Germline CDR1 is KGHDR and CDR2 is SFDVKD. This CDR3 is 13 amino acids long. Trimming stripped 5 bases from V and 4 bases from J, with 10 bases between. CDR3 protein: CATSAGTVYGYTF. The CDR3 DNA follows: TGTGCCACCAGTGCGGGGACCGTCTATGGCTACACCTTC.

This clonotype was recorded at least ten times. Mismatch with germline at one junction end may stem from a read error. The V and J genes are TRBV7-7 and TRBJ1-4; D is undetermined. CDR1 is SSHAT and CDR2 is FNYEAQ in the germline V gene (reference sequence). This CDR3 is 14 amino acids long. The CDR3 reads CASSPGVSGEKLFF. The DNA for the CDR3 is TGTGCTAGCAGCCCTGGAGTATCCGGTGAAAAACTGTTTTTT.

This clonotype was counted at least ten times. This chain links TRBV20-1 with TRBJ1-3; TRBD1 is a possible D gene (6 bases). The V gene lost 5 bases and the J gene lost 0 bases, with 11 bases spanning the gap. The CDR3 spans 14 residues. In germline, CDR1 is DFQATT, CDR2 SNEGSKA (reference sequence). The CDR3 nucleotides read TGCAGTGCTCAACAGGGCCTCTCTGGAAACACCATATATTTT. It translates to CSAQQGLSGNTIYF.

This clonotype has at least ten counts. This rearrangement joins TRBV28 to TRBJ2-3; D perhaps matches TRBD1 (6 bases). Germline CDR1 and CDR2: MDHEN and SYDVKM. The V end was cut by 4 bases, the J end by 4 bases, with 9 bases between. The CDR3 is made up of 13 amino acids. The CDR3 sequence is CASSSGQSDTQYF. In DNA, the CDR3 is TGTGCCAGCAGTTCAGGACAGTCAGATACGCAGTATTTT.